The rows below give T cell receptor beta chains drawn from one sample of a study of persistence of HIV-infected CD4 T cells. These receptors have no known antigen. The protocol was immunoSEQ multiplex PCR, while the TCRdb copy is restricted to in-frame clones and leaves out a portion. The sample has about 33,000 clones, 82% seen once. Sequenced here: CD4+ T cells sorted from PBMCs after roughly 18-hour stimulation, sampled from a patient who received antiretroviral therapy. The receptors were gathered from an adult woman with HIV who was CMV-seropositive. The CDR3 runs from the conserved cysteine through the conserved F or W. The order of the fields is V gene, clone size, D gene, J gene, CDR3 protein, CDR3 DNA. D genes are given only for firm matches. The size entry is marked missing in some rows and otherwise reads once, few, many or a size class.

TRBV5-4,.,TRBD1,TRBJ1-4,CASSLAPGQGIEKLFF,TGTGCCAGCAGCTTGGCGCCGGGACAGGGAATTGAAAAACTGTTTTTT
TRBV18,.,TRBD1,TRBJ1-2,CASSSRGTGDVYGYTF,TGTGCCAGCTCATCAAGAGGGACAGGGGATGTCTATGGCTACACCTTC
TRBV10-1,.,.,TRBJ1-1,CASNGGNTEAFF,TGCGCCAGCAATGGGGGCAACACTGAAGCTTTCTTT
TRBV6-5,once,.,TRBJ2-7,CASSYADSYEQYF,TGTGCCAGCAGTTACGCCGACTCCTACGAGCAGTACTTC
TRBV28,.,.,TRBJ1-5,CASSLYRGISNQPQHF,TGTGCCAGCAGTTTATATCGGGGGATTAGCAATCAGCCCCAGCATTTT
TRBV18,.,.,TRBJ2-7,CASSPNTGEQYF,TGTGCCAGCTCACCGAACACTGGCGAGCAGTACTTC
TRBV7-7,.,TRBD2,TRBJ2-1,CASSPGLAGGNGEQFF,TGTGCCAGCAGCCCCGGACTAGCGGGAGGGAATGGTGAGCAGTTCTTC
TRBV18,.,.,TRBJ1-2,CASSSNGDGYTF,TGTGCCAGCTCATCGAACGGGGATGGCTACACCTTC
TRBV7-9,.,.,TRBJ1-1,CASSLSSMNTEAFF,TGTGCCAGCAGCTTAAGTTCCATGAACACTGAAGCTTTCTTT
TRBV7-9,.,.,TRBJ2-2,CASSNQGPMNTGELFF,TGTGCCAGCAGCAATCAGGGGCCCATGAACACCGGGGAGCTGTTTTTT
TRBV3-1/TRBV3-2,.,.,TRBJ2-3,CASSQEARVDTQYF,TGTGCCAGCAGCCAAGAAGCCCGGGTGGATACGCAGTATTTT
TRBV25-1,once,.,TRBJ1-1,CASSESVTLNTEAFF,TGTGCCAGCAGTGAATCGGTGACTTTGAACACTGAAGCTTTCTTT
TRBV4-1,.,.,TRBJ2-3,CASSQDRQTQYF,TGCGCCAGCAGCCAAGACAGACAAACGCAGTATTTT
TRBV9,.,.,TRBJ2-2,CASSRGLGRLVGNTGELFF,TGTGCCAGCAGCCGAGGGCTTGGGAGACTAGTGGGGAACACCGGGGAGCTGTTTTTT
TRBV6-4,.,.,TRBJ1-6,CASSDGYSYNSPLHF,TGTGCCAGCAGTGACGGGTACTCCTATAATTCACCCCTCCACTTT
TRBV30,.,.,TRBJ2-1,CAWSVRGGFLYNEQFF,TGTGCCTGGAGTGTAAGAGGGGGGTTTCTTTACAATGAGCAGTTCTTC
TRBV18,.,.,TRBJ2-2,CASSPGAGRSNTGELFF,TGTGCCAGCTCACCCGGAGCGGGTAGATCGAACACCGGGGAGCTGTTTTTT
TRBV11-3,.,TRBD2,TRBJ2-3,CASSHRTSGGEVDTQYF,TGTGCCAGCAGCCACCGGACTAGCGGGGGGGAGGTAGATACGCAGTATTTT
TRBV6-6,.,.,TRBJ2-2,CASRSQTGELFF,TGTGCCAGCAGGAGCCAAACCGGGGAGCTGTTTTTT
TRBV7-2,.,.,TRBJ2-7,CASSYRTDTYEQYF,TGTGCCAGCAGCTACCGGACTGACACCTACGAGCAGTACTTC
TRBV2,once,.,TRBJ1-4,CASRWTDGKLFF,TGTGCCAGCAGGTGGACAGATGGAAAACTGTTTTTT
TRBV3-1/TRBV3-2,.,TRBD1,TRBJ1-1,CASSPSRTGTVRTEAFF,TGTGCCAGCAGCCCTTCACGGACAGGGACGGTAAGAACTGAAGCTTTCTTT
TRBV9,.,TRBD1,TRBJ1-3,CASSVTGGSGNTIYF,TGTGCCAGCAGCGTAACAGGGGGCTCTGGAAACACCATATATTTT
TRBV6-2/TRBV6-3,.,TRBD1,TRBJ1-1,CASSYSAGGTEAFF,TGTGCCAGCAGTTACTCCGCAGGGGGCACTGAAGCTTTCTTT
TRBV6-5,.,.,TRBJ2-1,CASSPGAYNEQFF,TGTGCCAGCAGTCCGGGGGCCTACAATGAGCAGTTCTTC
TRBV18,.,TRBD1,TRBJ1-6,CASPLDRANSPLHF,TGTGCCAGCCCCCTGGACAGGGCTAATTCACCCCTCCACTTT
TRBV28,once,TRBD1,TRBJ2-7,CASSWGQGVGEQYF,TGTGCCAGCAGTTGGGGACAGGGGGTGGGGGAGCAGTACTTC
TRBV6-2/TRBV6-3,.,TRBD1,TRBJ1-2,CASSDRGQANYGYTF,TGTGCCAGCAGCGACAGGGGGCAAGCTAACTATGGCTACACCTTC
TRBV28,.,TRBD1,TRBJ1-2,CASSFVRGQSYGYTF,TGTGCCAGCAGTTTTGTTAGGGGGCAAAGCTATGGCTACACCTTC
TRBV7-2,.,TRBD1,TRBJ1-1,CASSLGQGPEPNTEAFF,TGTGCCAGCAGTTTGGGACAGGGGCCTGAGCCTAACACTGAAGCTTTCTTT
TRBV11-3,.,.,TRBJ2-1,CASSSGGGTYNEQFF,TGTGCCAGCAGCTCAGGGGGGGGAACCTACAATGAGCAGTTCTTC
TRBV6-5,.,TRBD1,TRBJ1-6,CASKTGTGVRSPLHF,TGTGCCAGCAAGACCGGGACAGGGGTCAGATCACCCCTCCACTTT
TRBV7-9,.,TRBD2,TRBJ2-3,CASSAGLAGSTDTQYF,TGTGCCAGCAGCGCCGGACTAGCGGGGAGCACAGATACGCAGTATTTT
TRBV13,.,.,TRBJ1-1,CASSSPRAGNTEAFF,TGTGCCAGCAGCTCTCCCCGGGCAGGGAACACTGAAGCTTTCTTT
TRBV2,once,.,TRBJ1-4,CASSETRVGNEKLFF,TGTGCCAGCAGTGAAACCCGGGTGGGGAATGAAAAACTGTTTTTT
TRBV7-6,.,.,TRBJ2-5,CASSLGNRVEETQYF,TGTGCCAGCAGCTTAGGAAACAGGGTAGAAGAGACCCAGTACTTC
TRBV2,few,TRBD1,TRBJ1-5,CASRSDRDQPQHF,TGTGCCAGCAGGTCGGACAGGGATCAGCCCCAGCATTTT
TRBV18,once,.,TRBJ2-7,CASSPTATRTTYEQYF,TGTGCCAGCTCACCCACGGCCACACGAACGACCTACGAGCAGTACTTC
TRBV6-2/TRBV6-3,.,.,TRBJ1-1,CASSYSHAPEAFF,TGTGCCAGCAGTTACTCACACGCTCCTGAAGCTTTCTTT
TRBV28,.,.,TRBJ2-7,CASSLPDSRGEQYF,TGTGCCAGCAGTTTGCCTGACTCCCGAGGGGAGCAGTACTTC
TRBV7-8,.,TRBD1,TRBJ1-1,CASSEINRGLEAFF,TGTGCCAGCAGCGAAATCAACAGGGGCCTTGAAGCTTTCTTT
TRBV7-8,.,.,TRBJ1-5,CASSLGGGRNQPQHF,TGTGCCAGCAGCTTAGGAGGGGGAAGAAATCAGCCCCAGCATTTT
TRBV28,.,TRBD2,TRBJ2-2,CASSLWRLAGGPGELFF,TGTGCCAGCAGTTTATGGAGACTAGCGGGAGGTCCCGGGGAGCTGTTTTTT
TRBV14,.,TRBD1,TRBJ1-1,CASGKQGSANTEAFF,TGTGCCAGCGGCAAACAGGGGAGCGCGAACACTGAAGCTTTCTTT
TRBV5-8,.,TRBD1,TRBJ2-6,CASSEAWGQSSGANVLTF,TGTGCCAGCAGCGAGGCGTGGGGACAGTCGTCCGGGGCCAACGTCCTGACTTTC
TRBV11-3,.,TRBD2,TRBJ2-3,CASSGRVLAGAQYF,TGTGCCAGCAGCGGTAGGGTCCTAGCGGGGGCGCAGTATTTT